Below, 8 T cell receptor beta chains from the same sample are listed, as sequenced in a study of T cell repertoires in ileal Crohn's disease. The repertoire was sequenced with immunoSEQ multiplex PCR; TCRdb's copy has only in-frame clones and lacks some. The sample contains approximately 13,000 clones, roughly four fifths of which appear only once. Sample: ileal tissue. The receptors stem from an adult with Crohn's disease.

In its sample, this clone was seen a few times. V and J are TRBV5-8 and TRBJ1-2, with D maybe TRBD1 (6 bases). Between the trimmed V and J ends, which lost 1 base and 5 bases, there was a span of 9 bases. CDR3 size: 13 residues. Germline lookup yields CDR1 SGHTS and CDR2 YDEGEE. The CDR3 region is CASSLTGKYGYTF. For the CDR3, the DNA is TGTGCCAGCAGCTTGACAGGGAAATATGGCTACACCTTC.

The chain recombines TRBV5-3 with TRBJ1-1; the D is unclear. TRBV5-3 is designated an ORF whose function remains uncertain. This CDR3 spans 15 amino acids. Trimming took 4 bases from V and 0 from J, leaving 13 bases between them. The CDR3 DNA sequence: TGTGCCAGAAGCGCCGACTGGAACATGAACACTGAAGCTTTCTTT. Encoded protein: CARSADWNMNTEAFF.

The V gene is TRBV7-8, the J gene TRBJ1-1; TRBD1 is a possible D gene (5 bases). Germline values: CDR1 SGHVS, CDR2 FQNEAQ. V was shortened by 0 bases and J by 8 bases, with 10 bases between the two germline ends. The CDR3 length is 13 residues. This CDR3 reads CASSLASGGEAFF. The CDR3 coding sequence is TGTGCCAGCAGCTTAGCGTCGGGGGGGGAAGCTTTCTTT.

The chain couples TRBV6-9 to TRBJ2-2, with 8 bases fitting TRBD2. With V trimmed by 7 bases and J by 2 bases, 3 bases remained unmatched. Germline CDR1 and CDR2: MNHGY and SVAAGI. The CDR3 extends over 14 amino acids. The CDR3 here is CASTGTSNTGELFF. The CDR3 DNA follows: TGTGCCAGCACCGGGACTAGTAACACCGGGGAGCTGTTTTTT.

This sequence joins TRBV2 and TRBJ2-3; no reliable D call. V lost 4 bases to trimming and J lost 0 bases, with 5 bases between them. The CDR3 runs to 13 residues. Germline CDR1 and CDR2: SNHLY and FYNNEI. The CDR3 protein is CASSGASTDTQYF. CDR3 nucleotide sequence: TGTGCCAGCAGTGGGGCTAGCACAGATACGCAGTATTTT.

This chain uses TRBV5-1 with TRBJ2-7, with D perhaps TRBD2 (7 bases). Deletions cut 2 bases from V and 0 bases from J, with 12 bases between. CDR1 is SGHRS and CDR2 is YFSETQ in the germline V gene. The CDR3 length is 15 residues. DNA for the CDR3: TGCGCCAGCAGCTTTGGGGGGGCCCTCTCCTACGAGCAGTACTTC. It translates to CASSFGGALSYEQYF.

This clone has just one count. At one end, the junction sequence differs from germline, possibly due to a read error. The V gene is TRBV7-7, the J gene TRBJ2-5; 8 nucleotides line up with TRBD2. This CDR3 is 14 amino acids long. CDR1 is SSHAT, CDR2 FNYEAQ, per germline (reference sequence). The CDR3 loop reads CASSKRGGVETQYF. The CDR3 DNA sequence: TGTGCTAGCAGCAAACGGGGGGGGGTGGAGACCCAGTACTTC.

The chain joins TRBV5-5 to TRBJ2-1, with 11 bases that match TRBD2. The J segment lost 5 bases and the V segment lost 4 bases, leaving 8 bases of the junction unmatched. The length of the CDR3 is 16 residues. Germline CDR1 and CDR2: SGHKS and YYEKEE (reference sequence). This CDR3 reads CASSGGGLAANNEQFF. CDR3 nucleotides: TGTGCCAGCAGCGGAGGGGGACTAGCGGCCAACAATGAGCAGTTCTTC.